Presented here are 18 T cell receptor beta chains from one specimen sequenced in a study of Ad26.COV2.S vaccination and SARS-CoV-2 variants. This table comes from immunoSEQ multiplex PCR, and its TCRdb copy is limited to in-frame clones, with some not included. The repertoire consists of 300,000 to 450,000 clones, with 92% occurring once and the leading ten covering 3% to 4%. Sequenced here: peripheral blood, sampled after recovery from COVID-19. The receptor source for this set is a human donor who had recovered from COVID-19.

The genes are TRBV7-2 and TRBJ2-5; TRBD2 matches 9 bases. Germline lookup yields CDR1 SGHTA and CDR2 FQGNSA. The CDR3 extends over 14 amino acids. The ends lost 9 bases at V and 5 bases at J; junction bases unmatched: 10. CDR3 residues: CASSWGTSSETQYF. The CDR3 DNA is TGTGCCAGTAGTTGGGGGACTAGCTCGGAGACCCAGTACTTC.

Only a few counts were recorded for this clone. This chain uses TRBV6-4 with TRBJ2-3; D may be TRBD1 (5 bases). In germline, CDR1 is MRHNA, CDR2 SNTAGT. V lost 2 bases to trimming and J lost 7 bases, with 10 bases between them. This CDR3 has 13 amino acids. The CDR3: CASSDGAANTQYF. The CDR3 DNA reads TGTGCCAGCAGTGACGGGGCCGCCAATACGCAGTATTTT.

The genes are TRBV4-1 and TRBJ1-2; unclear D gene. The V end was cut by 5 bases, the J end by 3 bases, with 10 bases between. The CDR3 length is 13 residues. CDR1 and CDR2 (germline): MGHRA, YSYEKL. Here the CDR3 DNA reads TGCGCCAGCAGCTCCCCGGCAGACTATGGCTACACCTTC. Translating it yields CASSSPADYGYTF.

The CDR3 DNA sequence: TGCGCCAGCAGCCAAGGGGGCAGGGGGCACCCGGGGACCCAGTACTTC. It is translated as CASSQGGRGHPGTQYF. The V gene is TRBV4-1, the J gene TRBJ2-5, with 8 bases that match TRBD1. V lost 1 base, J lost 7 bases, and 11 bases stayed unmatched. The CDR3 totals 16 residues. The germline V gene has CDR1 MGHRA and CDR2 YSYEKL.

The rearrangement links TRBV2 to TRBJ1-6, with a possible D match to TRBD1 (6 bases). The germline V and J ends were trimmed by 4 bases and 6 bases, with 7 bases remaining between them. This CDR3 spans 13 amino acids. The germline gives CDR1 SNHLY, CDR2 FYNNEI. DNA of the CDR3: TGTGCCAGCAGTGCGGACAGTAATTCACCCCTCCACTTT. It codes for CASSADSNSPLHF.

The chain is built from TRBV19 and TRBJ1-2; 11 positions agree with TRBD1. The V segment lost 7 bases and the J segment 4 bases; nucleotides outside the gene matches: 14. The CDR3 is 17 residues long. CDR1 and CDR2 (germline): LNHDA, SQIVND (reference sequence). CDR3 sequence (DNA): TGTGCCAGTACCCAAGCCGGGACAGGGGGTGCCTTCTATGGCTACACCTTC. The encoded protein is CASTQAGTGGAFYGYTF.

This sequence joins TRBV9 and TRBJ2-2; D is tentatively TRBD1 or TRBD2 (6 bases each). Looked up from germline, CDR1 is SGDLS and CDR2 is YYNGEE. CDR3 length equals 16 residues. V was trimmed by 4 bases and J by 1 base, leaving 14 bases between them. CDR3 residues: CASSSGGKMNTGELFF. The CDR3 region has the DNA TGTGCCAGCAGCTCCGGGGGCAAAATGAACACCGGGGAGCTGTTTTTT.

This clone was counted once. The rearrangement uses TRBV6-5 and TRBJ2-2; TRBD1 matches at 7 bases. Germline V gene data show CDR1 as MNHEY and CDR2 as SVGAGI. The CDR3 length is 16 residues. The J segment lost 1 base and the V segment lost 2 bases, leaving 4 bases of the junction unmatched. The CDR3 loop is CASSYTTGVNTGELFF. CDR3 DNA sequence: TGTGCCAGCAGTTACACCACAGGGGTGAACACCGGGGAGCTGTTTTTT.

This sequence joins TRBV12-5 and TRBJ2-1; D is undetermined. Germline values: CDR1 LGHNT, CDR2 FRNRAP. The CDR3 covers 11 residues. The V gene lost 3 bases and the J gene lost 5 bases, with 2 bases spanning the gap. CDR3 nucleotide sequence: TGTGCTAGTGGTTTTCACAATGAGCAGTTCTTC. Protein: CASGFHNEQFF.

This clone was recorded once. J is TRBJ2-5 and V is TRBV6-4; TRBD2 is a possible D gene (6 bases). The V gene lost 3 bases and the J gene lost 2 bases, with 13 bases spanning the gap. The length of the CDR3 is 15 residues. Germline V gene data show CDR1 as MRHNA and CDR2 as SNTAGT. The CDR3 protein is CASSDRGARQETQYF. Written as DNA, the CDR3 is TGTGCCAGCAGTGATCGCGGGGCAAGGCAAGAGACCCAGTACTTC.

The chain recombines TRBV15 with TRBJ2-1; D assignment may be TRBD1 or TRBD2 (5 bases each). The CDR3 has 16 residues. Trimming pared 5 bases from V and 10 bases from J, leaving 24 bases between. Germline V gene data show CDR1 as LNHNV and CDR2 as YYDKDF (reference sequence). The CDR3, as DNA: TGTGCCACCAGCGCCAACCGGGACCCCCGGATTCAGGAGCAGTTCTTC. Residues: CATSANRDPRIQEQFF.

The rearrangement uses TRBV19 and TRBJ2-3; 8 bases line up with TRBD1. The CDR3 runs 17 residues. The V and J ends lost 4 bases and 2 bases, in that order; junction bases with no gene match: 11. From germline, CDR1 is LNHDA and CDR2 SQIVND (reference sequence). This chain's CDR3 is CASSRQAPGQATDTQYF. DNA for the CDR3: TGTGCCAGTAGTAGGCAAGCACCGGGACAGGCCACAGATACGCAGTATTTT.

In DNA, the CDR3 is TGTGCCAGCAGCGTAAGTGCAGCGGGGCGAACCTACGAGCAGTACTTC. The encoded protein is CASSVSAAGRTYEQYF. This sequence joins TRBV9 and TRBJ2-7; 7 bases agree with TRBD2. The CDR3 is 16 residues long. Unmatched junction bases numbered 9, after V lost 1 base and J lost 2 bases. CDR1 is SGDLS, CDR2 YYNGEE, per germline.

V usage is TRBV5-4 and J usage is TRBJ1-2; D perhaps matches TRBD1 (5 bases). V was pared by 0 bases and J by 5 bases, with 17 bases between. The CDR3 has 16 amino acids. Per the germline V gene, CDR1 is SGHNT and CDR2 is YYREEE (reference sequence). The CDR3, as DNA: TGTGCCAGCAGCTTGGTCCCGGGGCGCGGAGGATATGGCTACACCTTC. This encodes CASSLVPGRGGYGYTF.

The chain employs TRBV5-1 and TRBJ1-4; D possibly corresponds to TRBD1 (6 bases). CDR3 length equals 14 residues. Trimming took off 2 bases at V and 5 bases at J, with 10 bases between the two ends. Germline V gene lookup returns CDR1 SGHRS and CDR2 YFSETQ. CDR3 coding DNA: TGCGCCAGCAGCTTTGGACAGACCAATGAAAAACTGTTTTTT. The encoded protein is CASSFGQTNEKLFF.

The chain joins TRBV7-9 to TRBJ2-7; D remains unclear. This CDR3 comprises 11 residues. V lost 5 bases to trimming and J lost 1 base, with 3 bases between them. Germline V CDR1 and CDR2: SEHNR, FQNEAQ (reference sequence). The CDR3 region is CASSLSYEQYF. The CDR3 DNA reads as TGTGCCAGCAGCCTTTCCTACGAGCAGTACTTC. The entire variable domain, with the rest obtained from reference TRBV7-9 and TRBJ2-7, is as follows: DTGVSQNPRHKITKRGQNVTFRCDPISEHNRLYWYRQTLGQGPEFLTYFQNEAQLEKSRLLSDRFSAERPKGSFSTLEIQRTEQGDSAMYLCASSLSYEQYFGPGTRLTVT.

The table lists this clone with a count of one. The chain employs TRBV28 and TRBJ1-5, with 9 bases lining up with TRBD1. The CDR3 contains 13 residues. In germline, CDR1 is MDHEN, CDR2 SYDVKM. V lost 6 bases, J lost 7 bases, and 4 bases stayed unmatched. In DNA form, the CDR3 reads TGTGCCAGCAGGGGACAGGGTTTCCAGCCCCAGCATTTT. Protein sequence: CASRGQGFQPQHF.

The chain uses TRBV5-1 and TRBJ1-1, with a tentative D call TRBD1 (5 bases). Per germline, CDR1 SGHRS and CDR2 YFSETQ. This CDR3 is 14 amino acids long. Between the trimmed V and J ends, which lost 0 bases and 5 bases, there was a span of 11 bases. The CDR3 nucleotides are TGCGCCAGCAGCTTGGAGCGGGGGGTAACTGAAGCTTTCTTT. It specifies CASSLERGVTEAFF.